This T cell receptor beta chain appears in the sequencing data of a study of regulatory T cells in long-lasting Graves disease. Broader study findings: Patients with persistent disease showed a bias toward TRBV28, TRBJ1-2 and TRBJ2-5. Public clonotype sharing was higher in persistent than newly diagnosed patients.

This sample's time point: newly diagnosed GD, antithyroid drugs for less than 3 months. The TCR library was made from RNA that had been extracted from PBMCs in TRIzol. The CDR3 runs 16 residues. Germline CDR1 reads SGHAT; CDR2 reads FQNNGV. V was pared by 4 bases and J by 2 bases, with 14 bases between. About this clonotype itself: Its antigen is currently unknown.

TCR beta libraries were built with iRepertoire HTBI primers and Arm-PCR of CDR3 regions. MiXCR, run by TCRdb on the multiplex PCR reads, gives a single entry per CDR3 protein. The profile covers roughly 560,000 distinct CDR3 sequences, with roughly 16% appearing a single time and approximately 25% taken by the ten largest. The sample was also reused in another study, on T cells in Graves' hyperthyroidism and ophthalmopathy.

The sequence was obtained from a woman aged 40 to 65 with Graves disease. Here the sequenced sample was peripheral blood mononuclear cells (PBMCs), taken at new diagnosis, from a patient treated with antithyroid drugs. This sequence joins TRBV11-2 and TRBJ1-4; maybe TRBD1 (6 bases). CDR3 nucleotides: TGTGCCAGCAGCTCCCTGCGGGACAATACTAATGAAAAACTGTTTTTT. Its protein product is CASSSLRDNTNEKLFF.